This TCR beta chain originates from a study of blood T cell repertoires in COVID-19. Across the study: In each case, the material was cDNA or gDNA derived from T cells, B-cell-depleted T cells, or PBMCs.

The germline V and J ends were trimmed by 4 bases and 0 bases, with 14 bases remaining between them. The CDR3 has 15 residues. Germline-derived CDR1 and CDR2 are SGHNT and YYREEE (reference sequence). Original processing methods: From reference gene primer amplification, estimates of nucleated cell counts were derived. Some clones are missing from TCRdb's copy, which holds only in-frame ones; the method was immunoSEQ multiplex PCR. V and J calls and clone size are given by that table; D and trimming were obtained from the DNA. The sample comprises fewer than 350,000 clones, just under 90% of which are singletons, and about 4% rests with the top ten. Adults between about 18 and 95 years of age took part from 24 US areas. Assignment of participants to cohorts was predicated upon participant-reported clinical history.

The J gene is TRBJ2-7, the V gene TRBV5-4; tentatively, D is TRBD2 (6 bases). The TCR originated in a woman aged 25 to 45 with acute COVID-19. Sequencing was performed on PBMCs or T cells enriched from blood (not recorded which). This CDR3 is CASSGGTSSSYEQYF. The CDR3 DNA reads as TGTGCCAGCAGCGGGGGGACTTCGAGCTCCTACGAGCAGTACTTC. Drawing the rest from reference TRBV5-4 and TRBJ2-7, the complete variable domain is ETGVTQSPTHLIKTRGQQVTLRCSSQSGHNTVSWYQQALGQGPQFIFQYYREEENGRGNFPPRFSGLQFPNYSSELNVNALELDDSALYLCASSGGTSSSYEQYFGPGTRLTVT.